This T cell receptor beta chain comes out of a study of beta chain features in type 1 diabetes. Expressed TCRB transcripts got sequenced, as all isolated RNA was reverse transcribed. Libraries were prepared by immunoSEQ multiplex PCR; TCRdb keeps only in-frame clonotypes and omits some of them. The table records 640,000 or so clones, around an eighth of them present only once. Whole-study results and caveats: Among patients with Type 1 diabetes, TCRB CDR3s were moderately but significantly shorter in every one of the four CD4+ subsets.

Using CD45RO/CCR7/CD25/CD127/CD95/CD27, CD4+ naive, central memory, regulatory and stem cell-like memory cells were sorted. The germline V and J ends were trimmed by 6 bases and 0 bases, with 24 bases remaining between them. The length of the CDR3 is 19 residues. Germline loops: CDR1 SEHNR, CDR2 FQNEAQ (reference sequence). There are a few counts of this clone. What it binds is unknown. This sequence was found in a man younger than 35 with type 1 diabetes. The chain employs TRBV7-9 and TRBJ2-1; TRBD1 is a possible D gene (6 bases). The source material was naive CD4+ T cells from blood. CDR3: CASRPKPGQLSSSYNEQFF. The CDR3 bases are TGTGCCAGCAGGCCTAAACCGGGACAACTGTCAAGCTCCTACAATGAGCAGTTCTTC.